Shown below are 8 T cell receptor beta chains from a single sample sequenced in a study of CD8+ T cells in alopecia areata. The sequencing template was cDNA reverse transcribed from extracted RNA. Profiled with immunoSEQ multiplex PCR; TCRdb holds only in-frame clones, not every one. Altogether almost 250,000 clones are present, under 80% being singletons, with the ten largest covering approximately 1.2%. The source was CD4+ T cells sorted from blood, collected at week 0. These receptors were collected from a human donor with alopecia areata.

The rearrangement links TRBV5-1 to TRBJ1-6; 8 nucleotides align to TRBD1. CDR1 and CDR2 (germline): SGHRS, YFSETQ. V was clipped by 7 bases and J by 5 bases; unmatched bases: 2. The CDR3 covers 13 residues. CDR3 residues: CASRTGNNSPLHF. CDR3 DNA sequence: TGCGCCAGCCGGACAGGGAATAATTCACCCCTCCACTTT.

The chain employs TRBV7-2 and TRBJ2-1; TRBD2 agrees at 10 bases. The CDR3 loop spans 16 amino acids. V lost 3 bases to trimming and J lost 7 bases; unmatched junction nucleotides: 9. Germline V lookup: CDR1 SGHTA, CDR2 FQGNSA. The CDR3 region has the DNA TGTGCCAGCAGCTTCAGACTAGCGGGCCTAAGTAATGAGCAGTTCTTC. It codes for CASSFRLAGLSNEQFF.

The chain recombines TRBV9 with TRBJ2-3; a possible D gene is TRBD2 (6 bases). The CDR3 is 14 residues long. V was clipped by 3 bases and J by 4 bases, with 12 bases between them. Germline loops: CDR1 SGDLS, CDR2 YYNGEE. DNA of the CDR3: TGTGCCAGCAGCGGGGAGGCCGGGGCAGATACGCAGTATTTT. It encodes CASSGEAGADTQYF.

The rearrangement joins TRBV5-6 to TRBJ1-6; TRBD1 is a possible D gene (5 bases). The ends were cut back, 0 bases at V and 2 bases at J, with 6 bases in the middle. This CDR3 has 15 amino acids. Germline V CDR1 and CDR2: SGHDT, YYEEEE. CDR3 residues: CASSLAGTYNSPLHF. DNA of the CDR3: TGTGCCAGCAGCTTGGCAGGGACCTATAATTCACCCCTCCACTTT.

The chain uses TRBV9 and TRBJ2-5; TRBD2 aligns across 8 bases. Germline V gene lookup returns CDR1 SGDLS and CDR2 YYNGEE. V shed 0 bases and J 1 base; nucleotides not matched to a gene: 2. This CDR3 has 15 residues. The CDR3 DNA reads TGTGCCAGCAGCGTAGACAGCGGGGGCCAAGAGACCCAGTACTTC. It codes for CASSVDSGGQETQYF. Full variable domain (remainder filled in from reference TRBV9 and TRBJ2-5): DSGVTQTPKHLITATGQRVTLRCSPRSGDLSVYWYQQSLDQGLQFLIQYYNGEERAKGNILERFSAQQFPDLHSELNLSSLELGDSALYFCASSVDSGGQETQYFGPGTRLLVL.

This chain connects TRBV4-2 to TRBJ2-6; 10 bases fit TRBD1. This CDR3 has 18 residues. V shed 4 bases, J shed 2 bases, and the junction held 8 bases outside the gene matches. CDR1 and CDR2 (germline): LGHNA, YNFKEQ. CDR3 in DNA: TGTGCCAGCAGCCGAAGCGGACAGGGGGGTCCTGGGGCCAACGTCCTGACTTTC. Translation: CASSRSGQGGPGANVLTF.

About this clone: A far larger clone is off by one base, so a read error is likely. V gene TRBV6-5 combines with J gene TRBJ1-1; D not resolved. The CDR3 totals 11 residues. CDR1 is MNHEY and CDR2 is SVGAGI in the germline V gene. Between the trimmed V and J ends, which lost 6 bases and 1 base, there was a span of 3 bases. CDR3 DNA sequence: TGTGCCAGCAGCAGGAACACTGAAGCTTTCTTT. Protein: CASSRNTEAFF.

This clone has a handful of counts. Mismatch with germline at one junction end may stem from a read error. The chain has TRBV27 and TRBJ2-1; D call uncertain. CDR1 is MNHEY, CDR2 SMNVEV, per germline (reference sequence). The CDR3 consists of 13 residues. CDR3 residues: CASSGVTESIRIF. CDR3 nucleotides: TGTGCCAGCAGTGGGGTGACTGAGTCGATCCGGATCTTC.